This T cell receptor (beta chain) was sequenced for a study of response to subunit inactivated influenza vaccine. Regarding the study as a whole: With each seasonal influenza vaccination, the authors suggested, few new T cells are recruited.

TCRdb re-derived calls from the RT-PCR reads in MiXCR, one entry per CDR3 protein. The sample includes around 530,000 distinct CDR3 sequences, around 11% of them seen just once. As concerns this clonotype: The antigen is unknown.

CDR1 MNHEY and CDR2 SMNVEV come from the germline V gene (reference sequence). This CDR3 has 14 amino acids. V was pared by 6 bases and J by 3 bases, with 14 bases between. The clonotype comes from a middle-aged man who received an inactivated influenza vaccine. This chain links TRBV27 with TRBJ1-1, with no clear D. The specimen was PBMCs from blood, collected on the day of vaccination. The CDR3 DNA reads as TGTGCCAGCAGGCCGACCCCCTCACACACTGAAGCTTTCTTT. It specifies CASRPTPSHTEAFF.